This T cell receptor (beta chain) was sequenced during a study of T cells after yellow fever vaccination. This CDR3 spans 15 amino acids. With V trimmed by 4 bases and J by 3 bases, 7 bases remained unmatched. CDR1 and CDR2 from the germline V gene are MDHEN and SYDVKM. Overall study results and limits: The booster saw the reappearance of most primary-vaccination clones (approximately 97% CD4, about 88% CD8). One caveat is that FACS-sorted repertoires could contain abundant clonotypes contaminating from the bulk population.

This clonotype showed up just a few times. What it binds is unknown. They built TCR cDNA with 5'RACE template switching, a step that put in a universal primer site and UMIs. MiXCR, applied by TCRdb to the 5' RACE reads, yields one record per CDR3 protein. Of 200,000 to 300,000 distinct CDR3 sequences listed, 6.9% are singletons. The TCR comes from a man aged 25 to 40 who received the YFV17D yellow fever vaccine. The specimen was CD4+ T cells sorted from PBMCs, collected 15 days after the yellow fever booster vaccination. The chain recombines TRBV28 with TRBJ2-7; 9 nucleotides align to TRBD1. DNA for the CDR3: TGTGCCAGCAGTTCCGGACAGGGGAGTATCTACGAGCAGTACTTC. Translated, it gives CASSSGQGSIYEQYF.